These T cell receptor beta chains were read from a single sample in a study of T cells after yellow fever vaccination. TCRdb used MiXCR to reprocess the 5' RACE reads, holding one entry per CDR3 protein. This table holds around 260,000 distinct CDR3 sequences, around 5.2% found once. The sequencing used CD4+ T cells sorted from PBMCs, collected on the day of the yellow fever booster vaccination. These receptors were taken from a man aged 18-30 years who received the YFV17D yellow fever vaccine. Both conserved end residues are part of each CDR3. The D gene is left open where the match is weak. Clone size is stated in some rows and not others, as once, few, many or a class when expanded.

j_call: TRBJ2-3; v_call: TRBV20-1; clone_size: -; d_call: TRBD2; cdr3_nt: TGCAGTGCTAGAAGAGCGGGGGGCCGAGCAGATACGCAGTATTTT; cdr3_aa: CSARRAGGRADTQYF
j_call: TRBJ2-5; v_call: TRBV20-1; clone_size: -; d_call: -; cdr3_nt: TGCAGTGCTAGAGAGTTCCGGAAAGAGACCCAGTACTTC; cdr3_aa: CSAREFRKETQYF
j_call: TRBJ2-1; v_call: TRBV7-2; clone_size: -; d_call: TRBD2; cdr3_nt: TGTGCCAGCAGCTTATCGGGGGGCGCGCCTAGCGGGACTTCGTACTCTTTGGGGCAGTTCTTC; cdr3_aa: CASSLSGGAPSGTSYSLGQFF
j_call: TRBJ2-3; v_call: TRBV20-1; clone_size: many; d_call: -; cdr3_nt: TGCAGTGCTTACCACCCAGCGAAGTGGAGAAATACGCAGTATTTT; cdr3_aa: CSAYHPAKWRNTQYF
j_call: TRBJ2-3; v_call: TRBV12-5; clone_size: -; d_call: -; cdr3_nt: TGTGCTAGTGGCTCCAACCGGGACGATAGACAGTATTTT; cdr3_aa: CASGSNRDDRQYF
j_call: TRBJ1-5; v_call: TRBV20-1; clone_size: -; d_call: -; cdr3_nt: TGCAGTGCTAGGCATGGGGGGTCTCTTAATCAGCCCCAGCATTTT; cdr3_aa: CSARHGGSLNQPQHF
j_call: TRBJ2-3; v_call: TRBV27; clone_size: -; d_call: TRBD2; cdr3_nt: TGTGCCAGCAGTTTCTCTAGCGGGGGGAATACGCAGTATTTT; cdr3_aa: CASSFSSGGNTQYF
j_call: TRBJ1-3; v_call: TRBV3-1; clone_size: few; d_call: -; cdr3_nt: TGTGCCAGCAGCCAAAGCTTCTCAGCGCGATCTGGAAACACCATATATTTT; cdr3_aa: CASSQSFSARSGNTIYF
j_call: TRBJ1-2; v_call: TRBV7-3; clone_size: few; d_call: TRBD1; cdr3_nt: TGTGCCAGCAGTTTCACAGGGGGCGATGGCTACACCTTC; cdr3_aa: CASSFTGGDGYTF
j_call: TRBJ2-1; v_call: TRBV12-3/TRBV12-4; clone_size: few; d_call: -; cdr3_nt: TGTGCCAGCGACGGGGGTCTCTCCTACAATGAGCAGTTCTTC; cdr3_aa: CASDGGLSYNEQFF
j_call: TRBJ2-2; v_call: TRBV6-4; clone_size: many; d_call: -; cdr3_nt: TGTGCCAGCAGTGACCAGCCAGGCCACACCGGGGAGCTGTTTTTT; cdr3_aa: CASSDQPGHTGELFF
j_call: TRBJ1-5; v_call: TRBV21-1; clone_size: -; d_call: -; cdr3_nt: TGTGCCAGCAGCAAATTAGGGCCGGCCCGGACAGGGTTAATTTGCAATCAGCCCCAGCATTTT; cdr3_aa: CASSKLGPARTGLICNQPQHF
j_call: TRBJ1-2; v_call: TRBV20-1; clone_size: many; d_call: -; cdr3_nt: TGCAGTGCTAGAATATACTATGGCTACACCTTC; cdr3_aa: CSARIYYGYTF
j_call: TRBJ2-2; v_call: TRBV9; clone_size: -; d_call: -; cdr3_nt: TGTGCCAGCAGAGTAGGGGGGAGCACCGGGGAGCTGTTTTTT; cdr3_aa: CASRVGGSTGELFF
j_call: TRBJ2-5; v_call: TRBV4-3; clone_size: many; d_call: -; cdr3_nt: TGCGCCAGCAGCCAATCCCGGGTTTCAGAGACCCAGTACTTC; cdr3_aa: CASSQSRVSETQYF
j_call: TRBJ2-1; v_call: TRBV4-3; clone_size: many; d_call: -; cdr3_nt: TGCGCCAGCAGCACGCGGACTGGGAGGCAGCAGTTCTTC; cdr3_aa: CASSTRTGRQQFF
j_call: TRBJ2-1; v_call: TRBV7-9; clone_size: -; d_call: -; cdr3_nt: TGTGCCAGCAGCGCAATCCGGGACAAGCAGTACAATGAGCAGTTCTTC; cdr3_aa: CASSAIRDKQYNEQFF
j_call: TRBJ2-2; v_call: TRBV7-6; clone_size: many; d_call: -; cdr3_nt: TGTGCCAGCAGCTTAGTATGGGCGGGGAACACCGGGGAGCTGTTTTTT; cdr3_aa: CASSLVWAGNTGELFF
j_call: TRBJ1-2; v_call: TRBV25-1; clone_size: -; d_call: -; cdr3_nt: TGTGCCAGCAGTGAATTTGGGGGTTGGTATAACTATGGCTACACCTTC; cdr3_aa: CASSEFGGWYNYGYTF
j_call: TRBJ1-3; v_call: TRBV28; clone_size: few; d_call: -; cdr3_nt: TGTGCCAGCAGTCAGACAGTCCCCCACACCATATATTTT; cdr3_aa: CASSQTVPHTIYF
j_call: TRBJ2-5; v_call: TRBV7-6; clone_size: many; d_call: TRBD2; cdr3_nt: TGTGCCAGCAGCTTACCAGCGGGGGAGCCAGAGACCCAGTACTTC; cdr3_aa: CASSLPAGEPETQYF
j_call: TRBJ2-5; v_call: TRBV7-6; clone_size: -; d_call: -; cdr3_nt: TGTGCCAGCAGCCCAGTGAGCTTCGCAGAGACCCAGTACTTC; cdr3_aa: CASSPVSFAETQYF
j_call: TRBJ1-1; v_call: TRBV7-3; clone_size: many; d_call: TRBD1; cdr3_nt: TGTGCCAGCAGCTCGGGACAGCAAAACACTGAAGCTTTCTTT; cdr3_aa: CASSSGQQNTEAFF
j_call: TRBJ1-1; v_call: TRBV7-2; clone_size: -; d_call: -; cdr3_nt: TGTGCCAGCAGACGTCAGGCTGAAGCTTTCTTT; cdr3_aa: CASRRQAEAFF
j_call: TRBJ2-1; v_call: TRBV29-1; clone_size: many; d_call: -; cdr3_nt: TGCAGCGTGCCTAACGGCAGGGGTCTTCCGAGCTCCTACAATGAGCAGTTCTTC; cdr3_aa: CSVPNGRGLPSSYNEQFF
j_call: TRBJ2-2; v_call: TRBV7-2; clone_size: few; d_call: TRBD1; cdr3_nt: TGTGCCAGCAGTTACAGGGGGCAGGCGTTGGGGGAGCTGTTTTTT; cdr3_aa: CASSYRGQALGELFF
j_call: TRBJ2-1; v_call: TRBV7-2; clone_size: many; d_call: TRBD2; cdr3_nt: TGTGCCAGCAGCAAAGACAATAGCGGGGGGGCTGAAGATGAGCAGTTCTTC; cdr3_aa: CASSKDNSGGAEDEQFF
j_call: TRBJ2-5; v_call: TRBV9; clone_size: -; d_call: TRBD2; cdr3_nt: TGTGCCAGCACTCCAGACCCGCTAGCGGGGTGGGAGACCCAGTACTTC; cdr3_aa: CASTPDPLAGWETQYF
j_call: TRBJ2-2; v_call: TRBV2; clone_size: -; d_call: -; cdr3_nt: TGTGCCAGCAGGGAGCCCGGGGAGCTGTTTTTT; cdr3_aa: CASREPGELFF
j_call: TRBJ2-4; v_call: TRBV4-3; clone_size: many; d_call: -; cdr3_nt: TGCGCCAGCAGCCACCGGCGTTGGGACATTCAGTACTTC; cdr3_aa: CASSHRRWDIQYF
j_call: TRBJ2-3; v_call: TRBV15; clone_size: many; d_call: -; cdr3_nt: TGTGCCACCAGCATTCCTAGGGGCAGGGCGGGCGCAGATACGCAGTATTTT; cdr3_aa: CATSIPRGRAGADTQYF
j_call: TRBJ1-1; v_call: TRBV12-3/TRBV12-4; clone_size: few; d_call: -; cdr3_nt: TGTGCCAGCAGTGCCAACAGGGCGTGGGGCGCTGAAGCTTTCTTT; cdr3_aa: CASSANRAWGAEAFF
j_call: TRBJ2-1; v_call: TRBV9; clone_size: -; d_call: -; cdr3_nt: TGTGCCAGCAGCGCGCGGGGTGAGCAGTTCTTC; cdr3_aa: CASSARGEQFF
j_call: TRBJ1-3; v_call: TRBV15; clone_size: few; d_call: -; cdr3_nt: TGTGCCACCAGCAGAGATCGGATCTCTGGAAACACCATATATTTT; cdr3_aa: CATSRDRISGNTIYF
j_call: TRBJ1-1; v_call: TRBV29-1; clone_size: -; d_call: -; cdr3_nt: TGCAGCGTTGATCACGCAGGGGACAAAGCTTTCTTT; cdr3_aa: CSVDHAGDKAFF
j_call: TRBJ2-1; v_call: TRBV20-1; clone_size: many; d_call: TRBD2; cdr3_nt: TGCAGTGCTAGAGATCGTCTCCGGTCGGGGGGGCACAGTGAGCAGTTCTTC; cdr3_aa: CSARDRLRSGGHSEQFF
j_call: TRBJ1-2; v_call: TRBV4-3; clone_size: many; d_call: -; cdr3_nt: TGCGCCAGCAGCCAAGAAGACAGCGTCAACTATGGCTACACCTTC; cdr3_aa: CASSQEDSVNYGYTF
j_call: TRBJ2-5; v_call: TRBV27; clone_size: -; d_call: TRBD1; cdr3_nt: TGTGCCAGCAGTTTATCCTACAGGGGGATGGCCCAAGAGACCCAGTACTTC; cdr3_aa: CASSLSYRGMAQETQYF
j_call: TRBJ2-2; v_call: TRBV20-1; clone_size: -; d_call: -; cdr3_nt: TGCAGTGCTAGACGACTCCGAGGGATTACCGGGGAGCTGTTTTTT; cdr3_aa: CSARRLRGITGELFF
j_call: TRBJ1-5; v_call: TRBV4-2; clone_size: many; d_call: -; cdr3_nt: TGTGCCAGCAGCCAGTCGACAGGATCCTATCAGCCCCAGCATTTT; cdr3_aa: CASSQSTGSYQPQHF
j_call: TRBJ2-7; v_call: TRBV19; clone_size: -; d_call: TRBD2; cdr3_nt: TGTGCCAGTAGTACCCCAGGACTAGCGGGGGATTACGAGCAGTACTTC; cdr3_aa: CASSTPGLAGDYEQYF
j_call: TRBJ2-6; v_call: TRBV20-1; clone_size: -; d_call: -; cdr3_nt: TGCAGTGCTAGACAGGGTCCTGCTGGGGCCAACGTCCTGACTTTC; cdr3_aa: CSARQGPAGANVLTF
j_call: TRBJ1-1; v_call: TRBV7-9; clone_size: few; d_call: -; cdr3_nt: TGTGCCAGCAGCCGTAAGTCGACCACTGAAGCTTTCTTT; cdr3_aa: CASSRKSTTEAFF
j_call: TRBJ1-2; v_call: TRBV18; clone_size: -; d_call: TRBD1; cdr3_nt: TGTGCCAGCTCCCCCCGGACAGGGCAGAACGGCTACACCTTC; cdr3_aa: CASSPRTGQNGYTF
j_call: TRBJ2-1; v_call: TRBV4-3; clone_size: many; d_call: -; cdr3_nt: TGCGCCAGCAGCCAAAGCCCCATGGCGGGGCAGTTCTTC; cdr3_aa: CASSQSPMAGQFF